This T cell receptor (beta chain) was identified in a study of shared clonotypes between healthy human individuals (dated by TCRdb to about 2020). For the study in its entirety: A couple of women and a few men aged 18 to 49 years were included in the cohort. To estimate repertoire size and how much clonotypes are shared between individuals, the study performed deep sequencing of blood TCR repertoires from a few healthy adults. To increase sequencing depth and limit assay-specific biases, different laboratories used diverse techniques to prepare libraries and sequence TCR repertoires. Between about 0.94 and 8.9 billion PBMCs per donor were obtained by leukapheresis.

Using the deep immunoSEQ assay, TCR CDR3 regions were amplified from genomic DNA by multiplex PCR. For each cell subset, the extracted genomic DNA was distributed evenly across all wells of several immunoSEQ 96-well plates, and each plate served as one replicate. Each replicate PCR for unsorted PBMC received around 330 ng genomic DNA, equal to 30,000 to 35,000 T cell genomes. Ten immunoSEQ deep assay plates were used to sequence the unsorted PBMC genomic DNA. Purified libraries were quantified with a Qubit 3.0 fluorometer, sized on a Bioanalyzer 2100, and re-quantified with the KAPA Library Quantification kit. Every immunoSEQ 96-well plate was sequenced on a separate single-read 150-cycle Illumina NextSeq 550 flow cell. Processing in the source paper ran as follows. Because only junctional sequences without quality scores were contained in the immunoSEQ output, filtering matching that applied to full-length reads could not be performed. Sequences were annotated with PyIR, a Python wrapper for IgBLAST v1.9, using IMGT germline references to assign V/J genes and CDR3. Reads were removed for weak V/J assignments (E-value above 1e-6), missing CDR3, stop codons, out-of-frame junctions, or ambiguous translated residues. V3J clonotypes were defined by identical inferred V gene, J gene, and CDR3 amino acid sequence. To compute the percentage overlap between repertoires, the number of shared unique clonotypes was divided by the size of the smaller repertoire. Three approaches were used to assess repertoire richness: RTK rarefaction, the Chao1 estimator, and Recon v2.1 estimates of unobserved clonotypes. This immuneACCESS table, as held by TCRdb, lists in-frame sequences with V and J called but not all clones. Of the missing ones, under half trace to an unresolved V gene in checked studies; the others have no known cause. V and J calls and clone size are those listed in that table; D and trimming were worked out from the DNA. This sample is represented by roughly 500,000 clones; more than 65% of them were singletons. The top ten hold 12% of the sample.

What the study reported, not specific to this receptor: Sampling was limited to blood, and TCR repertoires in tissue likely differ from TCR repertoires in blood. Pairwise subsampling indicated that sequencing depth was expected to affect the degree of clonotype sharing among donors. Because the study included a small number of donors, the genetic and exposure-history diversity represented was limited.

In its sample, this clone was seen a few times. Its recognized antigen is unknown. Per-base quality was not reported, and no clone a single base away is much larger than it. The donors were healthy, HIV-negative adults who had no recently reported acute infections or vaccinations. All donors were Caucasian adults living in Nashville, Tennessee, USA. For unsorted samples, tens of millions of PBMCs were counted, and genomic DNA was extracted using the QIAamp DNA Blood Mini kit. Blood was collected by leukapheresis, and PBMCs were isolated by Ficoll-Histopaque density gradient centrifugation and then cryopreserved in liquid nitrogen vapor phase. V drops 2 bases and J drops 4 bases, leaving 3 bases in between. The CDR3 spans 12 residues, from the cysteine through the phenylalanine. Just CDR3 DNA is preserved here, 36 bases in frame from base 1. Taken from the germline V gene, the CDR1 and CDR2 loops are SGHRS and YFSETQ.

The sequence is built from TRBV5-1 and TRBJ2-2; too little of a D gene remains to name it. The sample was PBMCs. This TCR derives from a woman in her thirties or forties in good health. Some clones in this sample may be carry-over from other donors' samples. At the DNA level, the sequence is TGCGCCAGCAGCTTTGGCACCGGGGAGCTGTTTTTT. Translated, this gives CASSFGTGELFF.